The entry below gives a single T cell receptor (beta chain) sequence along with its context. Its antigen is as yet unknown. Profiling relied on immunoSEQ multiplex PCR, and the TCRdb table lists in-frame clones only, not all of them. The sample consists of 250,000 to 350,000 clones, approximately 79% of them appearing once. The data were obtained in a study of cytotoxic CD8 clonotypes in ibrutinib-treated CLL. Study results and caveats: Baseline clonality, higher than in age-matched healthy donors, tracked circulating CD8+ T-cell counts.

The CDR3 totals 17 residues. Trimming removed 1 base at V and 4 bases at J, with 14 bases between. Germline CDR1 and CDR2: MNHNS and SASEGT. The chain carries TRBV6-1 and TRBJ2-6, with D possibly being TRBD1 (5 bases). The sample in question was PBMCs, obtained at disease progression, from a patient treated with ibrutinib. The TCR comes from a human donor with chronic lymphocytic leukemia. The CDR3 reads CASSEVRGGSGANVLTF. DNA for the CDR3: TGTGCCAGCAGTGAAGTAAGGGGTGGGTCAGGGGCCAACGTCCTGACTTTC.